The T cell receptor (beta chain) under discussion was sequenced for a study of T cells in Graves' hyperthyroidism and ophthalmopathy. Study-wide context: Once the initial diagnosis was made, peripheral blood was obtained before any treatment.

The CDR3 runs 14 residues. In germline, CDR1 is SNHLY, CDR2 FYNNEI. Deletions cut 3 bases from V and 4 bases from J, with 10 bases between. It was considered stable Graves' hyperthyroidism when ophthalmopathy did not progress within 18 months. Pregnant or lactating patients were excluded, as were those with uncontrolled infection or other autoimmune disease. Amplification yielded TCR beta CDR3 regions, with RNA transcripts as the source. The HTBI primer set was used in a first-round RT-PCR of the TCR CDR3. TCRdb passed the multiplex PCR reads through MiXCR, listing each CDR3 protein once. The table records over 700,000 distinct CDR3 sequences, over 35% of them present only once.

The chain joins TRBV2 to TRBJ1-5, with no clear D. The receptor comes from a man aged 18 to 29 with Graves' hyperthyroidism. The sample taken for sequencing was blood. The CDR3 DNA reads TGTGCCAGCAGTGAGGCCTCAGCAAATCAGCCCCAGCATTTT. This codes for CASSEASANQPQHF.